A single sample gave rise to the 11 T cell receptor beta chains below, sequenced in a study of T cells in Graves' hyperthyroidism and ophthalmopathy. Amplification targeted TCR beta CDR3 regions from RNA transcripts. The study used the HTBI primer set for a first-round RT-PCR of the TCR CDR3. MiXCR was run by TCRdb on the multiplex PCR reads, yielding one entry per CDR3 protein. The repertoire holds fewer than 800,000 distinct CDR3 sequences, with approximately 16% as singletons. Sequenced material: blood. These receptor sequences come from a man younger than 35 with Graves' hyperthyroidism.

At least ten counts were recorded for this clonotype. The chain combines TRBV18 with TRBJ2-5, with TRBD2 matching over 9 bases. Trimming at V came to 1 base and at J to 2 bases, leaving 5 bases not matched to a gene. Germline V gives CDR1 KGHSH, CDR2 LQKENI. The CDR3 has 16 amino acids. CDR3 region: CASSPLASGNQETQYF. The CDR3 DNA sequence: TGTGCCAGCTCACCACTGGCTAGCGGGAATCAAGAGACCCAGTACTTC.

There are many counts of this clonotype. The chain employs TRBV6-6 and TRBJ2-5, with unresolved D. Deletions cut 1 base from V and 2 bases from J, with 8 bases between. Germline values: CDR1 MNHNY, CDR2 SVGAGI (reference sequence). This CDR3 region has 14 residues. The CDR3 bases are TGTGCCAGCAGTTACTTGTCGGCACAAGAGACCCAGTACTTC. Residues: CASSYLSAQETQYF.

This clonotype was observed many times. The V call is TRBV20-1, the J call TRBJ2-5, with 8 bases fitting TRBD1. This CDR3 is 14 amino acids long. Germline V gives CDR1 DFQATT, CDR2 SNEGSKA (reference sequence). J was trimmed by 4 bases and V by 1 base; bases with no gene match: 5. CDR3 sequence reads: CSARGQGTLETQYF. CDR3 nucleotide sequence: TGCAGTGCTAGAGGACAGGGGACTTTAGAGACCCAGTACTTC.

A few counts support this clonotype. The chain recombines TRBV13 with TRBJ2-7; TRBD1 aligns across 7 bases. CDR1 PRHDT and CDR2 FYEKMQ come from the germline V gene (reference sequence). CDR3 length: 15 residues. Trimming cost V 5 bases and J 2 bases; bases outside gene matches: 9. In DNA form, the CDR3 reads TGTGCCAGCAGCCGTACCGACAGGGACCCCTACGAGCAGTACTTC. Protein product: CASSRTDRDPYEQYF.

The chain joins TRBV6-1 to TRBJ2-7, with a tentative D call TRBD2 (5 bases). Germline V lookup: CDR1 MNHNS, CDR2 SASEGT. With 7 bases removed from V and 0 bases from J, the gap between germline ends came to 13 bases. This CDR3 is 14 amino acids long. CDR3 nucleotides: TGTGCCAGCAATACTAGGTTGAGCTCCTACGAGCAGTACTTC. This codes for CASNTRLSSYEQYF.

This clonotype has more than one count but fewer than ten. The gene calls are TRBV5-5 and TRBJ2-2; D possibly matches TRBD1 or TRBD2 (6 bases each). Looked up from germline, CDR1 is SGHKS and CDR2 is YYEKEE (reference sequence). The germline V and J ends were trimmed by 7 bases and 0 bases, with 16 bases remaining between them. This CDR3 region has 16 residues. The CDR3 bases are TGTGCCAGCTCGGTAAGGGGGGACCCGAACACCGGGGAGCTGTTTTTT. It encodes CASSVRGDPNTGELFF.

This clonotype appeared many times. The chain carries TRBV29-1 and TRBJ2-3, with TRBD2 as a possible D gene (7 bases). Germline CDR1 and CDR2: SQVTM and ANQGSEA. Trimming left V 7 bases short and J 1 base short, with 12 bases between. The CDR3 extends over 13 amino acids. CDR3 protein: CSAGGGGTDTQYF. CDR3 nucleotide sequence: TGCAGCGCGGGGGGCGGTGGCACAGATACGCAGTATTTT.

CDR3 DNA: TGTGCCAGCAGTTCCACCCCGACAGGGGAGACTGAAGCTTTCTTT. It translates to CASSSTPTGETEAFF. J is TRBJ1-1 and V is TRBV6-2 or TRBV6-3; 8 bases map to TRBD1. CDR3 length equals 15 residues. Trimming removed 4 bases from V and 5 bases from J; junction bases left unmatched: 9. Germline CDR1 MNHEY, CDR2 SVGEGT.

This clonotype was detected a few times. The chain has TRBV7-9 and TRBJ2-1; D remains ambiguous. CDR1 SEHNR and CDR2 FQNEAQ come from the germline V gene (reference sequence). V shed 0 bases and J shed 4 bases, with 13 bases lying between them. This CDR3 region has 16 residues. The CDR3 sequence is CASSLATGRRYNEQFF. The CDR3 DNA reads as TGTGCCAGCAGCTTAGCGACCGGGCGGAGATACAATGAGCAGTTCTTC.

This chain links TRBV24-1 with TRBJ2-7; D uncertain. CDR3 length: 13 amino acids. The germline gives CDR1 KGHDR, CDR2 SFDVKD. Trimming cost V 5 bases and J 7 bases, with 14 bases left between them. CDR3 protein: CATSGGWLDEQYF. The CDR3 DNA sequence: TGTGCCACCAGTGGGGGTTGGCTGGATGAGCAGTACTTC.

This clonotype was found many times. The V and J genes are TRBV15 and TRBJ2-3; 14 nucleotides align to TRBD2. V gave up 2 bases and J gave up 5 bases; unmatched junction bases: 6. Per germline, CDR1 LNHNV and CDR2 YYDKDF (reference sequence). This CDR3 contains 17 residues. In DNA form, the CDR3 reads TGTGCCACCAGCAGACCCGGACTAGCGGGAGGTGTAGATACGCAGTATTTT. The encoded protein is CATSRPGLAGGVDTQYF.